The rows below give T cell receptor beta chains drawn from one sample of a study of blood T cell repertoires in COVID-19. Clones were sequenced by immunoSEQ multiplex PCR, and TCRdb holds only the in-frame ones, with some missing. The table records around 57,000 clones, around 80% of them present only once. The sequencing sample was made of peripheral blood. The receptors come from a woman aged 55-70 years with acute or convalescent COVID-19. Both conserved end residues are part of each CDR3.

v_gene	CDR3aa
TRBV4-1	CASSRGKGGTYEQYF
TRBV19	CATLDRVSTEAFF
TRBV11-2	CASSLGITGTGELFF
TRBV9	CASSVAAGRQETQYF
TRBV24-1	CATSGTRDTQYF
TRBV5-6	CASSLASGTGWNTIYF
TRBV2	CASVRDSRTGELFF
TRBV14	CASSQVLAGSYNEQFF
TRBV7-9	CASSLVRPSGNTIYF
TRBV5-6	CASSLGLAGELLMNGQFF
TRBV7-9	CASSLNGVGQPQHF
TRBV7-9	CASSLFEGNYGYTF
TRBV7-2	CASSSIAGGELFF
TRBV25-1	CASSDQTGFAYNEQFF
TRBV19	CASSLGTGRDNEQFF
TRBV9	CASSSQTGLYGYTF
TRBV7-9	CASSQAHEQFF
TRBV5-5	CASSFGQWETQYF
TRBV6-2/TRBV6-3	CASSGLANTGELFF
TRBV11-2	CASSPQTGMNTEAFF
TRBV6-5	CASSLTANTGELFF
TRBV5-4	CASSDRDRGRNYGYTF
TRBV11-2	CASSLRSSGGPYEQYF
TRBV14	CASSQSNYGYTF
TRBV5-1	CASSQQTSTDTQYF
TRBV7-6	CASSAGRTSGGWEQFF
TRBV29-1	CSVAPGWVNTDTQYF
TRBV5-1	CASSLVSNTEAFF
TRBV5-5	CASSLAGNQPQHF
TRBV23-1	CARLWGAGYNQPQHF
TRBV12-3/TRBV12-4	CASSTGTRDEQYF
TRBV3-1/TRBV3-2	CASSHFHGARSPLHF
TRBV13	CASSSPDRAGTEAFF
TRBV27	CASSSQGVEENIQYF
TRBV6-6	CASSFLAGGRTDTQYF